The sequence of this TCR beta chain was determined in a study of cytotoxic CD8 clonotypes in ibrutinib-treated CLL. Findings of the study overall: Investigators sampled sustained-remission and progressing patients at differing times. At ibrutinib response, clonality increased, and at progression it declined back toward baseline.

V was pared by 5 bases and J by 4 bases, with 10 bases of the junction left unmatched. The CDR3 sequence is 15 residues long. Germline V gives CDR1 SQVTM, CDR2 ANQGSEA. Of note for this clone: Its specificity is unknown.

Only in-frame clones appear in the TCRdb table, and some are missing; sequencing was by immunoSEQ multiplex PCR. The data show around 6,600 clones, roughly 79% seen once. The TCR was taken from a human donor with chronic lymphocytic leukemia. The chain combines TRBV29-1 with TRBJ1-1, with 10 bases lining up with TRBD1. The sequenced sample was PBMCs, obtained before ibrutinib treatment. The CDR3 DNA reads TGCAGCGTTTCCCCCGGGACAGGGGACCTCACTGAAGCTTTCTTT. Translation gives CSVSPGTGDLTEAFF.